This TCR beta chain was captured in a study of identical twins (dated by TCRdb to about 2016). Regarding the study in general: To test whether fetal clonotypes persist, this study deep-sequenced TCR alpha and beta repertoires from monozygotic twins, from unrelated adults of various ages, and from cord blood. Replicate twin experiments were performed at different times using different library preparation protocols to rule out contamination. Study-level results and caveats: Conclusions relied on cross-sectional statistical analysis, since the same donors could not be followed over many years. Out-of-frame TCR alpha sharing in monozygotic twins was systematically underestimated by recombination models, whereas sharing between unrelated individuals was in agreement with the recombination models. In beta out-of-frame sequences, excess twin sharing was weaker, because having fewer shared sequences lowered the signal-to-noise ratio. Invariant T cells such as MAIT and iNKT could partly confound zero-insertion analyses, though diverse VJ usage argued against this for most clonotypes. Compared with coincidental sharing between unrelated individuals, out-of-frame TCR alpha sequences shared between twins showed an excess of sequences with low generation probability. Fewer insertions were carried by abundant cord blood beta clonotypes; a weaker similar trend was observed in young adult naive repertoires, while no such trend was observed in memory repertoires.

Details on this clonotype: Its target antigen remains unknown. No much larger clone is present one base from it, and per-base qualities are unavailable.

The CDR3 holds 16 amino acids from the cysteine to the phenylalanine. Just CDR3 DNA is preserved here, 48 bases in frame from base 1. CDR1 and CDR2, per the germline V gene, are SGHTA and FQGNSA. Deletion took 2 bases off V and 2 bases off J, with a span of 15 bases between the germline ends. Every donor was a healthy Caucasian. Library prep was done by 5' RACE. Sequenced using an Illumina HiSeq 2000. A universal primer binding site was introduced by template switching, and a unique molecular identifier was present in the final cDNA, enabling accurate counting of TCR cDNA molecules. Specific primers in the conserved constant-segment region were used to synthesize first-strand cDNA for TCR alpha and beta chains. To control for contamination, every cDNA library was double barcoded, receiving both a SMART-Mk sample barcode and Illumina barcodes. TruSeq adapter sequences, together with Illumina sample barcodes, were added in two successive PCR steps. TCR alpha and beta cDNA libraries were sequenced on the Illumina HiSeq platform with custom primers. The study's own analysis went as follows. Unique molecular identifiers were extracted from raw reads with MiGEC, and CDR3 positions were determined with MiXCR. Recombination models were inferred per individual with the repgenHMM and IGoR tools using an EM algorithm. The tcR package in R was used for shared clonotype analysis, with sharing normalized by the product of cloneset sizes. Out-of-frame nonproductive sequences were analyzed to study raw recombination free of thymic and clonal selection effects. Clones were called with MiXCR by TCRdb after fastp trimmed the public reads at Q25, and only in-frame beta chains were retained. Every CDR3 protein is listed once, alongside the most common genes and DNA of its rows. The V and J calls, along with clone size, are taken from TCRdb and not from the paper's own processing. In this sample the table shows 1.5 million to 2 million distinct CDR3 sequences, around 29% of which occur a single time. Jointly, the top ten make up 0.25% to 0.3% of the sample.

This TCR derives from a newborn girl in good health. The sample comprised cord blood. The V gene is TRBV7-2 and the J gene is TRBJ1-1; TRBD1 is perhaps the D gene, given 5 matching bases. The bases read TGTGCCAGCAGCTTACATGGGGGGGGATTAAACACTGAAGCTTTCTTT. It translates as CASSLHGGGLNTEAFF.